Here is one T cell receptor (beta chain) with its context. Random hexamers were used to reverse transcribe an amount of roughly 0.45 to 1 ug RNA. The TCR beta CDR3 was amplified by immunoSEQ multiplex PCR across 54 Vbeta, 13 Jbeta. TCRdb re-called the immunoSEQ multiplex PCR reads through MiXCR, storing one row per CDR3 protein. The repertoire holds approximately 140,000 distinct CDR3 sequences, with approximately 95% as singletons. Peripheral blood CD8+ and CD4+ T cells were profiled by TCR beta sequencing. This record comes from a study of CD8 T cells in Susac syndrome. The CDR3 spans 11 residues. V was pared by 5 bases and J by 5 bases, with 5 bases between. Germline CDR1 and CDR2: SEHNR and FQNEAQ (reference sequence).

The sample consisted of CD4+ T cells from PBMCs. This receptor was identified in a human donor with multiple sclerosis. The chain couples TRBV7-9 to TRBJ2-3, with D unclear. CDR3 sequence reads: CASSPKDTQYF. In DNA form, the CDR3 reads TGTGCCAGCAGCCCCAAAGATACGCAGTATTTT. Full variable domain (rest looked up from reference TRBV7-9 and TRBJ2-3): DTGVSQNPRHKITKRGQNVTFRCDPISEHNRLYWYRQTLGQGPEFLTYFQNEAQLEKSRLLSDRFSAERPKGSFSTLEIQRTEQGDSAMYLCASSPKDTQYFGPGTRLTVL.